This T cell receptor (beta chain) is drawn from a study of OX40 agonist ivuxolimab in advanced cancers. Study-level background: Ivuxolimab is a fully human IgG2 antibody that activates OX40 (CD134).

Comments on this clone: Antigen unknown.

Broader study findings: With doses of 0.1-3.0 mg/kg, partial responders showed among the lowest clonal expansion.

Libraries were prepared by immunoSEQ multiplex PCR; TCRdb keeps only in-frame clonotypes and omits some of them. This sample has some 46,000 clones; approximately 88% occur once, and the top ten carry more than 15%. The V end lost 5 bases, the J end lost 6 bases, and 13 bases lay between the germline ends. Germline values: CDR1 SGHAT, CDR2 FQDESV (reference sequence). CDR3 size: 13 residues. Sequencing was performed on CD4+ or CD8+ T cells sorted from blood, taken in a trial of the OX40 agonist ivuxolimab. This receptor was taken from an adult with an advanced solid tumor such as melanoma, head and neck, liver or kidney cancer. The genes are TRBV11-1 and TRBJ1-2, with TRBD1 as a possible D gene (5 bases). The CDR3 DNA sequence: TGTGCCAGCAGCCTATCAGGGCAGAATGGCTACACCTTC. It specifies CASSLSGQNGYTF.